This T cell receptor beta chain was retrieved from a study of T-cell memory formation after mild COVID-19 (dated by TCRdb to the early 2020s). About the investigation overall: Most TCR sequence clusters were specific to one of the two donors. T-cell clones expanding and contracting after mild COVID-19 in a couple of donors were tracked by longitudinal TCRalpha and TCRbeta repertoire sequencing. The cohort was made up of two young adult volunteers, one female and one male, who were previously healthy.

Results and caveats for the whole study, not just this receptor: Contracting CD4+ clones turned up mainly in the CM and EM memory subsets, whereas EMRA was where CD8+ clones were enriched. The detection of some responding clones in pre-infection memory suggests that pre-existing cross-reactive memory T cells joined the SARS-CoV-2 response. The study covered only a couple of mild cases, and larger cohorts including severe cases with pre-infection samples were considered necessary. From day 15 to 85, contracting clones showed balanced CD4/CD8 phenotypes, whereas a second wave of clones that expanded from day 15 to 37 leaned towards CD4+. The second-wave clones that peaked on day 37 were not confirmed to be SARS-CoV-2 specific.

The germline V gene encodes CDR1 LNHDA and CDR2 SQIVND (reference sequence). The cysteine opens and the phenylalanine closes a CDR3 of 13 amino acids. Solely the CDR3 DNA is kept, with 39 bases framed from the first base. The V end loses 3 bases and the J end loses 1 base, and a stretch of 6 bases separates them. With respect to this clonotype: The clone's antigen remains unknown. Qualities for individual bases were not recorded, and no much larger clone is one base off.

Sequencing took place on an Illumina NovaSeq 6000. TCRalpha and TCRbeta cDNA libraries were built by 5'RACE with constant-segment primers, adding sample barcodes and unique molecular identifiers. RNA was extracted from every sample with Trizol reagent. Amplification of the libraries took two PCR steps, and the second step added a second sample barcode plus Illumina TruSeq adapters. The libraries were sequenced on an Illumina NovaSeq using 2 x 150 bp paired-end reads. Per the authors' processing: With migec v1.2.7, reads were demultiplexed and then collapsed into UMI-guided consensus sequences. Using mixcr v2.1.11, the UMI consensuses were aligned to TRA and TRB V and J templates and assembled into clonotypes. Clonotypes were classified as expanded or contracted when called significant by both edgeR and NoisET, with noise models trained on biological replicates. For edgeR calls, a false discovery rate-adjusted p below 0.01 and a log2 fold-change threshold of 1 were applied. As an exploratory analysis of dynamics, PCA with hierarchical clustering was applied to max-normalized trajectories of the 1000 most abundant clonotypes. Separately sequenced CD4+ and CD8+ repertoires were used to assign a CD4 or CD8 phenotype to each responding clone. TCRdb reanalyzed the raw reads on its own, using fastp at Q25 for trimming and MiXCR for clone calling, and kept in-frame beta chains. When rows share a CDR3 protein, they turn into one entry using the most common DNA and genes. The V and J calls, along with clone size, are taken from TCRdb and not from the paper's own processing. The sample table holds roughly 600,000 distinct CDR3 sequences, of which over 15% were seen once. The ten largest account for about 12% of the sample.

Ficoll-Paque density gradient centrifugation was the method used to isolate PBMCs. The clonotype originates from an adult woman who had mild COVID-19 (a few samples of this study predate the infection). The sample titles of this study are shuffled in the database, so cell type and time point are left out; the donor was told from shared clones. Sample: PBMCs or a T cell subset sorted from them (not recorded which). The rearrangement combines TRBV19 with TRBJ1-2; confidence is insufficient to name the D gene. The DNA sequence is TGTGCCAGTAGTATTGAGGTTAACTATGGCTACACCTTC. Translated, this gives CASSIEVNYGYTF.